The clone carrying this TCR beta chain was seen many times. These data come from a study of T-cell reconstitution after alpha-beta-depleted transplantation in children. For TCRbeta, the library was prepared with unique molecular identifiers. TCRdb reprocessed the PCR reads with MiXCR, giving one entry per CDR3 protein. Among hundreds of thousands of distinct CDR3 sequences listed, over 9.5% were seen once. After removal of 5 bases from V and 15 bases from J, the junction contained 10 bases not matched to a gene. This CDR3 contains 12 residues. From germline, CDR1 is MNHNY and CDR2 SVGAGI (reference sequence).

The chain combines TRBV6-6 with TRBJ2-1, with 7 bases that match TRBD2. Here the sequenced sample was PBMCs from the stem cell graft donor, taken from the stem cell graft. The source of this sequence is a human donor who donated a stem cell graft to a child with acute myeloid leukemia. CDR3 sequence (DNA): TGTGCCAGCAGTCGCACAACTAGCGCGGGGTTCTTC. It codes for CASSRTTSAGFF.